This T cell receptor (beta chain) is from a study of shared clonotypes between healthy human individuals. The naive CD8 fraction comprised CD45RO-negative cells positively selected for CCR7 and excluded terminally differentiated effector memory CD45RA+ cells. The CDR3 contains 16 residues. In germline, CDR1 is SGHRS, CDR2 YFSETQ. V was clipped by 4 bases and J by 3 bases; unmatched bases: 7. Assay execution proceeded at the deep level. Measured with immunoSEQ multiplex PCR; TCRdb has only the in-frame clones, and not every one. The data show 550,000 to 750,000 clones, with 92% seen just once and 24% held by the top ten.

The TCR originated in a man aged 30 to 39 in good health. The sequencing sample was made of naive CD8+ T cells sorted from blood. This chain connects TRBV5-1 to TRBJ2-5, with TRBD2 matching 12 bases. The CDR3 DNA sequence: TGCGCCAGCAGCGATACCCTAGCGGGAGGGGAAGAGACCCAGTACTTC. It codes for CASSDTLAGGEETQYF.